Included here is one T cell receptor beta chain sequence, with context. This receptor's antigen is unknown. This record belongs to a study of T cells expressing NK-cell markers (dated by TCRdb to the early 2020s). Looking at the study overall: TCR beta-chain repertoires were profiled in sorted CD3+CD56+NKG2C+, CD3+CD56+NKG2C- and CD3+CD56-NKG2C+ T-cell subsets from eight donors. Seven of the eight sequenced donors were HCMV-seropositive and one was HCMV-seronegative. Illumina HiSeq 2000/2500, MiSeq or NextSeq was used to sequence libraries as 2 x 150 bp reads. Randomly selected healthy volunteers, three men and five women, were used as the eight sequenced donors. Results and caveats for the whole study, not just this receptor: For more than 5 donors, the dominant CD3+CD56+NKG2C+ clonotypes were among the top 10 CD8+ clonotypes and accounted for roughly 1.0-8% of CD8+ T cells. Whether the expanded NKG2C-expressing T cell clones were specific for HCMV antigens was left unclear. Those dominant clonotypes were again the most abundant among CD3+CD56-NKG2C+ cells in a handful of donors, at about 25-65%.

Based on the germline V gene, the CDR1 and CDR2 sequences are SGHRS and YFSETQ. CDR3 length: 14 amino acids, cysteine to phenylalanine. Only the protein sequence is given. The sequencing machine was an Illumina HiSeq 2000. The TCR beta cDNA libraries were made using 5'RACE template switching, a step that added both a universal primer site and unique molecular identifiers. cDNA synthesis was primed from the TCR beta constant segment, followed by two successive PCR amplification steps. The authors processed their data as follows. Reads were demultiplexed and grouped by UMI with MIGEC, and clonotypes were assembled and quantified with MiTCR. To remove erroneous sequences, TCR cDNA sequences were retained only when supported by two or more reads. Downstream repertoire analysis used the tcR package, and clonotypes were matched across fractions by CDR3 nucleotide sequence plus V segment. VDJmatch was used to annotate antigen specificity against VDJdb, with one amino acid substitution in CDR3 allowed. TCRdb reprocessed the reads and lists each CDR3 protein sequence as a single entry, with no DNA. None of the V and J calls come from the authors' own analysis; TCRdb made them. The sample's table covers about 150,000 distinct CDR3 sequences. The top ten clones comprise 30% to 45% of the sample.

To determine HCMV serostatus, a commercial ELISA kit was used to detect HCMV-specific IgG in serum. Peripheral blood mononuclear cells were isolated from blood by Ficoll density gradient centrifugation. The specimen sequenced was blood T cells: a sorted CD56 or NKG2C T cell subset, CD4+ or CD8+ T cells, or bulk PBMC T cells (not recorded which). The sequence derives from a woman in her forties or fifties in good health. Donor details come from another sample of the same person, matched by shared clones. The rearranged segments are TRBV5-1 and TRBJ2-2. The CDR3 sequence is CASGQDPNTGELFF. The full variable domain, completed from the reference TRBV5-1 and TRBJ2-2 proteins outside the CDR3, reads KAGVTQTPRYLIKTRGQQVTLSCSPISGHRSVSWYQQTPGQGLQFLFEYFSETQRNKGNFPGRFSGRQFSNSRSEMNVSTLELGDSALYLCASGQDPNTGELFFGEGSRLTVL.